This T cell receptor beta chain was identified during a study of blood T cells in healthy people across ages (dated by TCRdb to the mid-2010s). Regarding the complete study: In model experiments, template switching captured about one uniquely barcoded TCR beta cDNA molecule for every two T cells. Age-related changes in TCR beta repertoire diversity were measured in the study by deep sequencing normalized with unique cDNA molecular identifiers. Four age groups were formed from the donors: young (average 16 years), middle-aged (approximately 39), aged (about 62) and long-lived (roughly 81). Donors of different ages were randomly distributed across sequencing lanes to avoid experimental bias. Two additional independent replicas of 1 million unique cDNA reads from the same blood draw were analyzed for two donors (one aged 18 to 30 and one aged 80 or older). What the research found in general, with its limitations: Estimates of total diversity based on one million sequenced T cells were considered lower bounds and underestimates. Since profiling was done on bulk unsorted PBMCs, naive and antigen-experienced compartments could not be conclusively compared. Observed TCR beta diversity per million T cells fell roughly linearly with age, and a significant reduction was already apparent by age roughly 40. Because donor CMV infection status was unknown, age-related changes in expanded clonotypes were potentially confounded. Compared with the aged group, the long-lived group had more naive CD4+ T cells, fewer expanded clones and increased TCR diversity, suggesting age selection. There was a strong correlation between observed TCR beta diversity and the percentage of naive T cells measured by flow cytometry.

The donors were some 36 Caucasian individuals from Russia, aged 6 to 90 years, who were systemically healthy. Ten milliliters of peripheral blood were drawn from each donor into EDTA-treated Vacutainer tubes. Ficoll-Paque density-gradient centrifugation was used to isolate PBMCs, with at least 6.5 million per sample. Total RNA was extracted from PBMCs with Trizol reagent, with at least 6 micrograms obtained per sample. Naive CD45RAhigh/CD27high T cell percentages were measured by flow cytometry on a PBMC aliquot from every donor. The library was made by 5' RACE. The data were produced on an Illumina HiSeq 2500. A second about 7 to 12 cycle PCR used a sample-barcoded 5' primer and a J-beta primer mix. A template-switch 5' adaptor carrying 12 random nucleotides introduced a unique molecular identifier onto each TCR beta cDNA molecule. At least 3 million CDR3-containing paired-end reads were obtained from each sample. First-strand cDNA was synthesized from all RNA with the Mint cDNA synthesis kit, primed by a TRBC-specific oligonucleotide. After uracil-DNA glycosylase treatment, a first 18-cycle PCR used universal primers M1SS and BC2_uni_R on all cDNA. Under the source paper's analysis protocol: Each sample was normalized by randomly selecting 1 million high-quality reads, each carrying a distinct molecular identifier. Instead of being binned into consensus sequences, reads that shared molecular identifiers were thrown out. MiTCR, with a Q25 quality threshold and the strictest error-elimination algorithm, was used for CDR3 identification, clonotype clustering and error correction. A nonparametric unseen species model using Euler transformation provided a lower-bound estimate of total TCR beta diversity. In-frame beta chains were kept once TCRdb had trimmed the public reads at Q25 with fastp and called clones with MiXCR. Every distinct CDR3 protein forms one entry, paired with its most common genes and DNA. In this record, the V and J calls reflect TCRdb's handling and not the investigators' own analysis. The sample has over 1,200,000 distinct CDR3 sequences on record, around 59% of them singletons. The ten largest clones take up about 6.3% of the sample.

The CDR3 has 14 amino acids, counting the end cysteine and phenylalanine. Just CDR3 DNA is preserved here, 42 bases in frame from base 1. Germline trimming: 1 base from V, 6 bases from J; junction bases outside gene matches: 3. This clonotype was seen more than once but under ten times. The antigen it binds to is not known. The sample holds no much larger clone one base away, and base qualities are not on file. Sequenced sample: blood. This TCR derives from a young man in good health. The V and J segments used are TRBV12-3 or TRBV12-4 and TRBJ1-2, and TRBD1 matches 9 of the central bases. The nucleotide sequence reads TGTGCCAGCAGTTTAGGGGACAGGGTCCATGGCTACACCTTC. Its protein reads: CASSLGDRVHGYTF.